The clone carrying this T cell receptor (beta chain) was seen a handful of times. cDNA serving as the sequencing template came from extracted, reverse transcribed RNA. Assay used: immunoSEQ multiplex PCR; TCRdb lists only in-frame clones, some missing. Of about 150,000 clones listed, around 86% are singletons. The data derive from a study of CD8+ T cells in alopecia areata. Trimming stripped 1 base from V and 1 base from J, with 7 bases between. This CDR3 comprises 14 residues. Germline assignment: CDR1 MGHRA and CDR2 YSYEKL. V and J are TRBV4-1 and TRBJ2-5; tentatively, D is TRBD1 (5 bases). The receptor was isolated from a human donor with alopecia areata. The source material was CD8+ T cells sorted from blood, sampled at week 0. This chain's CDR3 is CASSQAGSQETQYF. DNA of the CDR3: TGCGCCAGCAGCCAAGCAGGGTCCCAAGAGACCCAGTACTTC.